What follows describes a single T cell receptor (beta chain). Its matching antigen is unknown. Per the germline V gene, CDR1 is KGHSH and CDR2 is LQKENI. The CDR3 covers 16 residues. J gave up 4 bases and V 4 bases, and 8 bases lay outside the gene matches. Treatment described: roughly 20 received Ad26.COV2.S at low or high dose, single or two shots; 5 received placebo; per-sample allocation not given. At day 63 after the first vaccine or placebo injection, samples were drawn. Using immunoSEQ multiplex PCR, the repertoire was profiled, and TCRdb retains in-frame clones only, with some absent. The sample contains around 400,000 clones, roughly four fifths of which appear only once. The data originate from a study of Ad26.COV2.S vaccination and SARS-CoV-2 variants. About the study: The study gave Ad26.COV2.S intramuscularly, once or twice 56 days apart. Findings of the study overall: In TCR breadth and depth analyses, total T cell responses may have been underestimated.

This receptor was taken from a person aged 18-60 years who received the Ad26.COV2.S COVID-19 vaccine or a placebo. Sequences were derived from peripheral blood, sampled in a trial of Ad26.COV2.S vaccine versus placebo. The chain is built from TRBV18 and TRBJ1-2; 11 bases match TRBD1. This CDR3 is CASSRTGGLPGYGYTF. The CDR3 bases are TGTGCCAGCTCACGGACAGGGGGCCTCCCCGGCTATGGCTACACCTTC.